This T cell receptor (beta chain) originates from a study of glioma-infiltrating T cells after dendritic cell vaccination. Study background: Dendritic cell vaccination trial patients had either newly diagnosed or recurrent glioblastoma.

Indicated time point: after dendritic cell vaccination, including at tumor progression/relapse. After removal of 3 bases from V and 3 bases from J, the junction contained 7 bases not matched to a gene. CDR1 MGHDK and CDR2 SYGVNS come from the germline V gene. The length of the CDR3 is 15 residues. TCRdb keeps only in-frame clones here, not all; method: immunoSEQ multiplex PCR. The table includes 110,000 or so clones, around 87% detected once. The sequenced sample was blood, obtained after dendritic cell vaccination. This receptor was identified in a human donor with glioblastoma. The gene calls are TRBV25-1 and TRBJ2-7, with 8 bases identical to TRBD2. The CDR3: CASSDTSGLNYEQYF. The CDR3 DNA is TGTGCCAGCAGTGATACTAGCGGTCTGAACTACGAGCAGTACTTC.